Reported below is one T cell receptor (beta chain). Profiling relied on immunoSEQ multiplex PCR, and the TCRdb table lists in-frame clones only, not all of them. The sample carries around 280,000 clones, roughly 90% recorded once. This specimen comes from a study of blood T cell repertoires in COVID-19. Germline V gene data show CDR1 as LNHDA and CDR2 as SQIVND (reference sequence). Trimming removed 5 bases from V and 5 bases from J, with 6 bases in between. CDR3 length: 12 residues. The sample consisted of PBMCs or T cells enriched from blood (not recorded which). The sequence was obtained from a woman between 18 and 29 years old with acute COVID-19. The chain is built from TRBV19 and TRBJ1-4; D gene ambiguous. CDR3 coding DNA: TGTGCCAGTAGTTTCCTAAATGAAAAACTGTTTTTT. Translation: CASSFLNEKLFF.